The 2 T cell receptor beta chains presented below share a single source sample, sequenced in a study of blood T cell repertoires in COVID-19. This table comes from immunoSEQ multiplex PCR, and its TCRdb copy is limited to in-frame clones, with some not included. The table has fewer than 60,000 clones, approximately 84% seen once. The sequenced material came from peripheral blood. The receptors here all came from a man in his fifties or sixties with acute or convalescent COVID-19.

The genes are TRBV7-3 and TRBJ2-1, with 7 bases that match TRBD2. V dropped 4 bases and J dropped 2; count of bases not matched to a gene: 5. Germline V gives CDR1 SGHTA, CDR2 FQGTGA. This CDR3 is 15 amino acids long. The DNA for the CDR3 is TGTGCCAGCAGCTCTGGACTAGGCCCCTACAATGAGCAGTTCTTC. Translation: CASSSGLGPYNEQFF.

The chain links TRBV9 to TRBJ2-2, with TRBD2 matching over 8 bases. The CDR3 consists of 16 residues. V was clipped by 2 bases and J by 0 bases; unmatched bases: 3. Germline CDR1 SGDLS, CDR2 YYNGEE. In DNA form, the CDR3 reads TGTGCCAGCAGCGTCGGGCGGGGGGCGAACACCGGGGAGCTGTTTTTT. Its protein product is CASSVGRGANTGELFF.